The present T cell receptor (beta chain) was sequenced within a study of blood T cell repertoires in COVID-19. Deletions cut 2 bases from V and 3 bases from J, with 10 bases between. The germline V gene has CDR1 SGHDN and CDR2 FVKESK. This CDR3 comprises 15 residues. Clones were read by immunoSEQ multiplex PCR, and TCRdb kept only the in-frame ones, dropping some. The sample consists of some 260,000 clones, roughly nine tenths of them appearing once. The clonotype originates from a woman aged 25 to 39 with acute COVID-19. The specimen sequenced was PBMCs or T cells enriched from blood (not recorded which). The chain joins TRBV14 to TRBJ1-4; perhaps TRBD1 as D (5 bases). The CDR3 here is CASSQLGQANEKLFF. The CDR3, as DNA: TGTGCCAGCAGCCAACTGGGGCAGGCTAATGAAAAACTGTTTTTT.